This T cell receptor (beta chain) was documented in a study of T cell clusters in autoimmune cytopenias. Germline V gene sequence: CDR1 MNHEY, CDR2 SVGAGI. The CDR3 has 14 residues. For this clonotype: The antigen is unknown.

Study-wide findings and caveats: No cluster-lack signature appeared between secondary cytopenia and chronic lymphocytic leukemia patients, apparently due to lymphoma masking.

Each sample's input was 200 to 250 ng genomic DNA, roughly 40,000 genome equivalents. TRB was amplified by touch-down multiplex PCR, primer pools A and B combined. TCRdb reprocessed the multiplex PCR reads and reports one entry per CDR3 protein, with no DNA. The table lists roughly 2,000 distinct CDR3 sequences. These data were also reused for a study on T cell repertoires in aging, cancer and after chemotherapy. As that study records: Median generation probability rose over the chemotherapy interval in each cancer cohort, suggesting rebound thymic output.

The TCR originated in a human donor with chronic lymphocytic leukemia. The chain combines TRBV6-5 with TRBJ2-7; TCRdb's D call of TRBD1 is untestable without DNA. The specimen sequenced was peripheral blood. The CDR3 loop reads CASRRDGSGGEQYF.